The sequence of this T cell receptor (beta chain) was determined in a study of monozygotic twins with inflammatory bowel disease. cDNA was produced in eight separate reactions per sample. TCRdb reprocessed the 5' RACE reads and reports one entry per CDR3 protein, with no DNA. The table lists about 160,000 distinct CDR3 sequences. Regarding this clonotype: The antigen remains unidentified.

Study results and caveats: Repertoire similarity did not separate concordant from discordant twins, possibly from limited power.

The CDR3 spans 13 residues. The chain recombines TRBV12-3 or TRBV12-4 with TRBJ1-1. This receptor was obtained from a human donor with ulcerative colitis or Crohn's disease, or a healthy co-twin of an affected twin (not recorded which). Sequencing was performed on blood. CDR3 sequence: CASIIWGSSEAFF.